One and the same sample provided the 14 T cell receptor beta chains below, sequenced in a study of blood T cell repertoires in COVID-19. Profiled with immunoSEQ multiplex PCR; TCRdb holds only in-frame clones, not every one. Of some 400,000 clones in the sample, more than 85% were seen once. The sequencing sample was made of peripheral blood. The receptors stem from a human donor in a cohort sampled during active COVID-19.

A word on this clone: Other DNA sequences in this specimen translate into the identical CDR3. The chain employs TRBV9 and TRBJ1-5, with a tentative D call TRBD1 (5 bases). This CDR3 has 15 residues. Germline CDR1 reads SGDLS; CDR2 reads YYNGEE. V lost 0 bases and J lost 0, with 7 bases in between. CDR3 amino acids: CASSVGGLSNQPQHF. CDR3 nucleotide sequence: TGTGCCAGCAGCGTAGGGGGCCTTAGCAATCAGCCCCAGCATTTT.

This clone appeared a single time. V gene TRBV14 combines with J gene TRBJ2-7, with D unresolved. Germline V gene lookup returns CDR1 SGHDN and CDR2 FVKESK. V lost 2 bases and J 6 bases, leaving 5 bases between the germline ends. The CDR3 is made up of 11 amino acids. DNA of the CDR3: TGTGCCAGCAGCCAATTCCTCGAGCAGTACTTC. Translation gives CASSQFLEQYF.

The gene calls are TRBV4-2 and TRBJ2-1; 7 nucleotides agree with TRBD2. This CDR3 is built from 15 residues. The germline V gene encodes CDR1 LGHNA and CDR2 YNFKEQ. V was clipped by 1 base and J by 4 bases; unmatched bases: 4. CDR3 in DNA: TGTGCCAGCAGCCAAGGGAGCGGGGATTACAATGAGCAGTTCTTC. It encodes CASSQGSGDYNEQFF.

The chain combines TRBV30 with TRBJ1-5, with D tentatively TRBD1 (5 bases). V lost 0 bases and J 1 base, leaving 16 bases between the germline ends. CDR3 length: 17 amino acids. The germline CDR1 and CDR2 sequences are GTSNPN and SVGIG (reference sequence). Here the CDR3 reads CAWSVREWRDSNQPQHF. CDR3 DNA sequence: TGTGCCTGGAGTGTTCGAGAGTGGCGGGACAGCAATCAGCCCCAGCATTTT. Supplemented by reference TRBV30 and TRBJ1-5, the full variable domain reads SQTIHQWPATLVQPVGSPLSLECTVEGTSNPNLYWYRQAAGRGLQLLFYSVGIGQISSEVPQNLSASRPQDRQFILSSKKLLLSDSGFYLCAWSVREWRDSNQPQHFGDGTRLSIL.

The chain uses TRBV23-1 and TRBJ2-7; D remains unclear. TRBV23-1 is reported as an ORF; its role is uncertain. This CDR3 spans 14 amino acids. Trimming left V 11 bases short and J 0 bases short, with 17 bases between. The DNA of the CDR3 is TGCGCCGGCATATGGTCCCCCAGCTCCTACGAGCAGTACTTC. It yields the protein CAGIWSPSSYEQYF.

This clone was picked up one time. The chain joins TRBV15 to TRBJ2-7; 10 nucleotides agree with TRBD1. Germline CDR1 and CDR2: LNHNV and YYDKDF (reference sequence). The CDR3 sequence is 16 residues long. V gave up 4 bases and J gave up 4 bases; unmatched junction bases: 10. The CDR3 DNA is TGTGCCACCAGCACGACAATAGACAGGGGGCTATACGAGCAGTACTTC. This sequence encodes CATSTTIDRGLYEQYF.

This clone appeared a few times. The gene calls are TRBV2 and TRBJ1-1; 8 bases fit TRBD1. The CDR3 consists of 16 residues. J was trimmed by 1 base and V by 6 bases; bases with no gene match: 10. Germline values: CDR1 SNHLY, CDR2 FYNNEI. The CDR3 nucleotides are TGTGCCAGCAGGGCATATACCGGGACAGGGAACACTGAAGCTTTCTTT. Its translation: CASRAYTGTGNTEAFF.

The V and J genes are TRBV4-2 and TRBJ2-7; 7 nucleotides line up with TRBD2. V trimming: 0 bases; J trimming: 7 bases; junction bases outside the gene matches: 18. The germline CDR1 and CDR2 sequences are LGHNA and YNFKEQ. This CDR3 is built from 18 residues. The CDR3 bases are TGTGCCAGCAGCCAAGATGGAGGTGGTGGAGCGGGACCCCTGGAGCAGTACTTC. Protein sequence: CASSQDGGGGAGPLEQYF.

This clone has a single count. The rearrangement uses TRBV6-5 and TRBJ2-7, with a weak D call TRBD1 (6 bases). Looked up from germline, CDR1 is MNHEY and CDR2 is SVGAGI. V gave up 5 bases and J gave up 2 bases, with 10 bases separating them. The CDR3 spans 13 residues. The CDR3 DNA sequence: TGTGCCAGCAGTAACAGGGTAACCTACGAGCAGTACTTC. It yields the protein CASSNRVTYEQYF.

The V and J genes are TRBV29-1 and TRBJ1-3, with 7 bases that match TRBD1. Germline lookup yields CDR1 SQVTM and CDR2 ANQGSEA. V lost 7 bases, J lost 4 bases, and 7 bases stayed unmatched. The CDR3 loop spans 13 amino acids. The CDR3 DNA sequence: TGCAGCGCATCCGGGACAGAAGGAAACACCATATATTTT. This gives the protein CSASGTEGNTIYF.

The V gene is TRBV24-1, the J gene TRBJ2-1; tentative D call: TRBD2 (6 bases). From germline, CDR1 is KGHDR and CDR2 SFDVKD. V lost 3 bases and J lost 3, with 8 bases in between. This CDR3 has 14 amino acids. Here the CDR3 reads CATSDGEVYNEQFF. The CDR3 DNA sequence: TGTGCCACCAGTGATGGGGAGGTCTACAATGAGCAGTTCTTC.

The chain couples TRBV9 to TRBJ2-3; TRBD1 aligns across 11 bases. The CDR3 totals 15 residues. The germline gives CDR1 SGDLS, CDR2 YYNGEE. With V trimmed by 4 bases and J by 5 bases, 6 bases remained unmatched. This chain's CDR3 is CASSPQGQGVDTQYF. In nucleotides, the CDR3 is TGTGCCAGCAGCCCACAGGGACAGGGGGTAGATACGCAGTATTTT.

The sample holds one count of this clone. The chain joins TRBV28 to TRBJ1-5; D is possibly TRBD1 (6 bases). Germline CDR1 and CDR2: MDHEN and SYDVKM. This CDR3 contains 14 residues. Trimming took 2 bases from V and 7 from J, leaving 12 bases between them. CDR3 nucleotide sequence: TGTGCCAGCAGTTTAGGGGGCATCGGCCAGCCCCAGCATTTT. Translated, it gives CASSLGGIGQPQHF.

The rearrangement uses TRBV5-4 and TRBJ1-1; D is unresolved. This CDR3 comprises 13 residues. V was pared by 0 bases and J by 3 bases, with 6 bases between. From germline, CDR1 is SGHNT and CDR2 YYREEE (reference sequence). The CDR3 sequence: CASSLDSYTEAFF. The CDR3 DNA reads TGTGCCAGCAGCTTGGACAGTTACACTGAAGCTTTCTTT.